This entry describes one T cell receptor beta chain. This specimen belongs to a study of blood T cell repertoires in COVID-19. Study-level information: T cells, B-cell-depleted T cells, or PBMCs provided the cDNA or gDNA that served as material.

Original processing methods: Nucleated cell number was recorded as an estimate derived from reference gene primer amplification. The assay was immunoSEQ multiplex PCR, and TCRdb's table has in-frame clones only and misses some. Clone size and the V and J calls come from that table; the DNA yielded D and trimming. The table lists fewer than 300,000 clones, roughly 86% of them singletons, with more than 7.5% in the top ten. Sequencing was performed on peripheral blood. This TCR was recovered from a man between 18 and 35 years old with active or convalescent COVID-19.

The CDR3 spells CASSQAAGKQETQYF. The CDR3 bases are TGTGCCAGCAGCCAAGCGGCCGGAAAACAAGAGACCCAGTACTTC. The rearrangement uses TRBV16 and TRBJ2-5; D is unclear. Germline V gene data show CDR1 as KGHSY and CDR2 as FQNENV. The V end was cut by 2 bases, the J end by 2 bases, with 12 bases between. The CDR3 runs 15 residues.